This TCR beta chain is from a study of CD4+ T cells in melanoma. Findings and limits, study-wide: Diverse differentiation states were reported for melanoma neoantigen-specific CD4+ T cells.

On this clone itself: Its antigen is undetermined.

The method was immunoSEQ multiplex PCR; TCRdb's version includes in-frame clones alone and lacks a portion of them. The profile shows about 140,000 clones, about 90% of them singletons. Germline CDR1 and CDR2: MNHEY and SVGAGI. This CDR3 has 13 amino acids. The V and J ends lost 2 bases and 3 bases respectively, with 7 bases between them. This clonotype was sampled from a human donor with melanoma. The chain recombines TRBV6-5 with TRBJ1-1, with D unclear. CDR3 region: CASSYESDTEAFF. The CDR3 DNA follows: TGTGCCAGCAGTTACGAGTCAGACACTGAAGCTTTCTTT.